The 21 T cell receptor beta chains presented below share a single source sample, sequenced in a study of blood T cell repertoires in COVID-19. Only in-frame clones appear in the TCRdb table, and some are missing; sequencing was by immunoSEQ multiplex PCR. Of about 230,000 clones listed, about 91% are singletons. Sequencing was done on a sample of PBMCs or T cells enriched from blood (not recorded which). These receptors came from a woman aged 40 to 55 with acute COVID-19.

The DNA of the CDR3 is TGTGCCTGGAATCGGGAGCTGGGGACCGGGGAGCTGTTTTTT. Translating gives CAWNRELGTGELFF. The V gene is TRBV30, the J gene TRBJ2-2, with D possibly being TRBD2 (6 bases). CDR3 length: 14 residues. V lost 4 bases and J 5 bases, leaving 14 bases between the germline ends. Germline V lookup: CDR1 GTSNPN, CDR2 SVGIG (reference sequence).

The gene calls are TRBV5-1 and TRBJ2-1, with TRBD1 matching over 9 bases. J was trimmed by 10 bases and V by 4 bases; bases with no gene match: 12. Germline assignment: CDR1 SGHRS and CDR2 YFSETQ. The CDR3 runs to 15 residues. DNA for the CDR3: TGCGCCAGCAGCACGGACAGGGGCCCAGGTAGGGAGCAGTTCTTC. It encodes CASSTDRGPGREQFF.

J is TRBJ2-4 and V is TRBV7-8; TRBD1 aligns across 8 bases. The CDR3 runs 17 residues. V shed 5 bases and J 5 bases; nucleotides not matched to a gene: 14. Germline V lookup: CDR1 SGHVS, CDR2 FQNEAQ. DNA of the CDR3: TGTGCCAGCAGCACCCGGTCGACAGGGGCTAGACAAAACATTCAGTACTTC. Encoded protein: CASSTRSTGARQNIQYF.

The chain combines TRBV6-5 with TRBJ2-2; no clear D. Per germline, CDR1 MNHEY and CDR2 SVGAGI. The CDR3 is made up of 14 amino acids. Between the trimmed V and J ends, which lost 2 bases and 3 bases, there was a span of 7 bases. The chain's CDR3 is CASSYDKHTGELFF. CDR3 DNA sequence: TGTGCCAGCAGTTACGACAAACACACCGGGGAGCTGTTTTTT.

The gene calls are TRBV7-8 and TRBJ2-1, with TRBD2 matching over 7 bases. Trimming at V came to 3 bases and at J to 2 bases, leaving 10 bases not matched to a gene. Germline lookup yields CDR1 SGHVS and CDR2 FQNEAQ. The CDR3 has 17 residues. CDR3 sequence: CASSLAAAGLPYNEQFF. The CDR3 DNA follows: TGTGCCAGCAGCTTGGCGGCGGCGGGACTACCCTACAATGAGCAGTTCTTC.

The chain recombines TRBV5-4 with TRBJ1-3; a weak D match, TRBD1 (5 bases). CDR1 is SGHNT and CDR2 is YYREEE in the germline V gene (reference sequence). CDR3 length: 14 amino acids. V lost 4 bases and J 3 bases, leaving 11 bases between the germline ends. The CDR3 reads CASSPGGDGNTIYF. As DNA, the CDR3 is TGTGCCAGCAGCCCGGGGGGGGATGGAAACACCATATATTTT.

This clone was recorded only once. The chain combines TRBV12-3 or TRBV12-4 with TRBJ1-2; 8 nucleotides match TRBD1. Unmatched junction bases numbered 7, after V lost 5 bases and J lost 8 bases. The CDR3 spans 13 residues. The CDR3 loop is CASSPDRAQGYTF. In DNA form, the CDR3 reads TGTGCCAGCAGTCCGGACAGGGCGCAGGGCTACACCTTC.

The chain combines TRBV11-2 with TRBJ2-7; maybe TRBD1 (5 bases). The germline V gene has CDR1 SGHAT and CDR2 FQNNGV. V dropped 5 bases and J dropped 0 bases, with 11 bases sitting between them. There are 14 residues in the CDR3. DNA of the CDR3: TGTGCCAGCAGCGCTGGACAAAGCTCCTACGAGCAGTACGTC. This encodes CASSAGQSSYEQYV.

The rearrangement uses TRBV19 and TRBJ1-1; 7 bases line up with TRBD1. The germline V gene has CDR1 LNHDA and CDR2 SQIVND (reference sequence). V gave up 2 bases and J gave up 5 bases; unmatched junction bases: 5. This CDR3 comprises 14 residues. As DNA, the CDR3 is TGTGCCAGTAGTATATTAACAGGGGAGACTGAAGCTTTCTTT. The encoded protein is CASSILTGETEAFF.

This clone showed up just once. The chain employs TRBV9 and TRBJ1-2, with 9 bases aligning to TRBD1. Per germline, CDR1 SGDLS and CDR2 YYNGEE. CDR3 length: 15 residues. V gave up 4 bases and J gave up 2 bases; unmatched junction bases: 6. Here the CDR3 DNA reads TGTGCCAGCAGCCTTGGGGACAGGGAGAACTATGGCTACACCTTC. Amino acid sequence: CASSLGDRENYGYTF.

V and J are TRBV7-2 and TRBJ2-1; 8 bases map to TRBD2. Germline V gives CDR1 SGHTA, CDR2 FQGNSA. The CDR3 has 15 amino acids. Trimming took 2 bases from V and 4 from J; bases not matched to a gene: 4. CDR3 loop: CASSLIAGQYNEQFF. CDR3 sequence (DNA): TGTGCCAGCAGCTTAATAGCGGGACAATACAATGAGCAGTTCTTC.

The gene calls are TRBV7-8 and TRBJ2-3; TRBD1 agrees at 8 bases. There are 17 residues in the CDR3. V was pared by 4 bases and J by 5 bases, with 14 bases of the junction left unmatched. CDR1 is SGHVS and CDR2 is FQNEAQ in the germline V gene. The CDR3 protein is CASSSDRESSRVDTQYF. The CDR3 bases are TGTGCCAGCAGCTCGGACAGGGAATCGTCCCGAGTAGATACGCAGTATTTT.

The chain links TRBV6-5 to TRBJ2-4; TRBD2 matches at 9 bases. Germline V CDR1 and CDR2: MNHEY, SVGAGI. J was trimmed by 9 bases and V by 2 bases; bases with no gene match: 5. The CDR3 runs 14 residues. CDR3 coding DNA: TGTGCCAGCAGTTACAGAGGCGGGGGGGTCATTCAGTACTTC. This encodes CASSYRGGGVIQYF.

The chain joins TRBV12-3 or TRBV12-4 to TRBJ1-2, with D hard to call. Trimming removed 3 bases at V and 3 bases at J, with 8 bases between. The CDR3 runs to 13 residues. Here the CDR3 DNA reads TGTGCCAGCAGTTTTGCAGATTACTATGGCTACACCTTC. It encodes CASSFADYYGYTF.

The chain couples TRBV5-4 to TRBJ1-1; the match to TRBD1 covers 8 bases. V trimming: 0 bases; J trimming: 1 base; junction bases outside the gene matches: 5. Germline CDR1 SGHNT, CDR2 YYREEE (reference sequence). This CDR3 has 16 residues. This chain's CDR3 is CASSLAPGTGNTEAFF. CDR3 nucleotide sequence: TGTGCCAGCAGCTTGGCCCCCGGGACAGGGAACACTGAAGCTTTCTTT.

V is TRBV2 and J is TRBJ1-1; the D gene is possibly TRBD1 (5 bases). The CDR3 has 15 amino acids. V was shortened by 2 bases and J by 5 bases, with 15 bases between the two germline ends. Germline CDR1 is SNHLY and CDR2 is FYNNEI. CDR3 region: CASSEPGRSGTEAFF. CDR3 nucleotides: TGTGCCAGCAGTGAACCAGGGAGGTCGGGGACTGAAGCTTTCTTT. The whole variable domain, remainder taken from reference TRBV2 and TRBJ1-1, is EPEVTQTPSHQVTQMGQEVILRCVPISNHLYFYWYRQILGQKVEFLVSFYNNEISEKSEIFDDQFSVERPDGSNFTLKIRSTKLEDSAMYFCASSEPGRSGTEAFFGQGTRLTVV.

The V call is TRBV6-5, the J call TRBJ2-7, with TRBD1 matching over 8 bases. The CDR3 contains 16 residues. With V trimmed by 0 bases and J by 6 bases, 10 bases remained unmatched. Germline V gives CDR1 MNHEY, CDR2 SVGAGI. CDR3 sequence: CASSYSAPDRGGEQYV. In DNA form, the CDR3 reads TGTGCCAGCAGTTACTCGGCCCCAGACAGGGGAGGCGAGCAGTACGTC.

CDR3 loop: CASSPRTARSGNTIYF. The CDR3 nucleotides read TGTGCCAGCAGCCCCCGGACAGCTCGCTCTGGAAACACCATATATTTT. The J gene is TRBJ1-3, the V gene TRBV7-8, with D perhaps matching TRBD1 (6 bases). Germline V gene lookup returns CDR1 SGHVS and CDR2 FQNEAQ. Trimming shortened V by 5 bases and J by 0 bases, and 14 bases separated the two germline ends. CDR3 length: 16 residues.

The chain recombines TRBV19 with TRBJ2-6, with D unresolved. Between the trimmed V and J ends, which lost 5 bases and 0 bases, there was a span of 11 bases. Germline CDR1 LNHDA, CDR2 SQIVND (reference sequence). The CDR3 spans 16 residues. CDR3 amino acids: CASSPYTSSGANVLTF. The DNA of the CDR3 is TGTGCCAGTAGTCCTTACACCAGCTCTGGGGCCAACGTCCTGACTTTC.

The rearrangement uses TRBV19 and TRBJ2-7, with D perhaps matching TRBD1 (6 bases). Germline CDR1 is LNHDA and CDR2 is SQIVND (reference sequence). Trimming removed 5 bases at V and 0 bases at J, with 14 bases between. The CDR3 covers 15 residues. CDR3 sequence: CASSATGQSSYEQYF. The CDR3 nucleotides read TGTGCCAGTAGTGCCACGGGACAAAGCTCCTACGAGCAGTACTTC.

This sequence joins TRBV24-1 and TRBJ2-2; D may be TRBD2 (7 bases). V was cut by 4 bases and J by 2 bases, with 10 bases left in between. Germline V lookup: CDR1 KGHDR, CDR2 SFDVKD. This CDR3 has 15 amino acids. The CDR3, as DNA: TGTGCCACCAGTGACCCGGGGGGCAACACCGGGGAGCTGTTTTTT. It codes for CATSDPGGNTGELFF.